This T cell receptor (beta chain) was found in a study of T cell changes during pregnancy in multiple sclerosis (dated by TCRdb to the late 2010s). Regarding the study in general: Changes in the T cell repertoire over the course of pregnancy were examined in this study in women with multiple sclerosis.

V loses 2 bases, J loses 0 bases, and the germline ends lie 11 bases apart. CDR1 and CDR2 are read off the germline V gene as SGHVS and FNYEAQ. Reading from cysteine to phenylalanine, the CDR3 counts 16 amino acids. Only the CDR3 DNA is retained, 48 bases long and in frame from the first base. With respect to this clone: The antigen it binds to is not known. No much larger clone is present one base from it, and per-base qualities are unavailable.

Libraries were made using the immunoSEQ multiplex PCR assay. Not all clones reach the TCRdb copy of this immuneACCESS table, which keeps in-frame sequences only. Checked studies attribute under half of the gap to unresolved V genes and leave the rest unexplained. The sample table contains about 59,000 clones; only one count was recorded for approximately 94% of them. The ten largest account for about 2.6% of the sample. This material consisted of CD8+ T cells from peripheral blood mononuclear cells, taken after pregnancy. The chain employs TRBV7-6 and TRBJ1-3; the D segment could be TRBD1, given 5 matching bases. This TCR came from a female donor with multiple sclerosis, enrolled in a pregnancy study. CDR3 protein: CASSLTGSVSGNTIYF. The DNA sequence is given as TGTGCCAGCAGCTTAACAGGCAGCGTCTCTGGAAACACCATATATTTT.